The clone carrying this TCR beta chain has only a few counts. TCRdb re-called the 5' RACE reads through MiXCR, storing one row per CDR3 protein. The sample has 50,000 to 60,000 distinct CDR3 sequences; approximately 10% are singletons. These data are taken from a study of early T cells in non-severe SARS-CoV-2 infection. The receptor comes from an adult who was a healthcare worker with PCR-confirmed SARS-CoV-2 infection or an uninfected control (not recorded which). Sequencing was carried out using whole blood.

The CDR3 DNA reads as TGTGCCAGCAGCCCCTCGGATAATGGCTACACCTTC. It is translated as CASSPSDNGYTF. The chain combines TRBV12-3 or TRBV12-4 with TRBJ1-2; no definite D call. Trimming removed 6 bases at V and 6 bases at J, with 11 bases between. The CDR3 length is 12 residues.